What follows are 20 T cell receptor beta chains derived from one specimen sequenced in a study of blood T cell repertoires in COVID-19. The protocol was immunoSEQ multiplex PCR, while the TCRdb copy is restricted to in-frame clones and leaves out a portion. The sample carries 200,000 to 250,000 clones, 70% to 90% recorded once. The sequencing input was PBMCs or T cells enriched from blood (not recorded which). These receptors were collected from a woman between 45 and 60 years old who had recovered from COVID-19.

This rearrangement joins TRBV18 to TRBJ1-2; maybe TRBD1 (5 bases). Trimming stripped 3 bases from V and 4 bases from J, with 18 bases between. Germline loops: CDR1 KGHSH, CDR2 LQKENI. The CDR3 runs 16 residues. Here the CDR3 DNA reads TGTGCCAGCTCACCGCCGGGGAGGACACATACCTATGGCTACACCTTC. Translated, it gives CASSPPGRTHTYGYTF.

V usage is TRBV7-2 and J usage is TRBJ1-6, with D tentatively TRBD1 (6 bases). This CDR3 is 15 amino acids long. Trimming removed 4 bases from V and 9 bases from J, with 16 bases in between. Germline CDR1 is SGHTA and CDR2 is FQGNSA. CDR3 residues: CASSSPGQSSSPLHF. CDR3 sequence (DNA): TGTGCCAGCAGCTCCCCAGGACAGTCGAGTTCACCCCTCCACTTT.

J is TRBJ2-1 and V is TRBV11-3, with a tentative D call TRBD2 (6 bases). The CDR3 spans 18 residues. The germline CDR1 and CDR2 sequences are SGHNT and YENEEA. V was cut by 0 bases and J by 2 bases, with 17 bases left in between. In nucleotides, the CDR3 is TGTGCCAGCAGCTTAGAGGGGCCTGGAGGGCCCCCCTACAATGAGCAGTTCTTC. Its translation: CASSLEGPGGPPYNEQFF.

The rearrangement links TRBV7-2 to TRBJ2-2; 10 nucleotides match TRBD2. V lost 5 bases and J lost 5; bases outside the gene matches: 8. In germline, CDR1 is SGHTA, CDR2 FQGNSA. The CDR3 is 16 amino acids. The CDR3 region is CASSQSSGSGTGELFF. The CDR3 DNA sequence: TGTGCCAGCAGCCAGTCTAGCGGGAGTGGGACCGGGGAGCTGTTTTTT.

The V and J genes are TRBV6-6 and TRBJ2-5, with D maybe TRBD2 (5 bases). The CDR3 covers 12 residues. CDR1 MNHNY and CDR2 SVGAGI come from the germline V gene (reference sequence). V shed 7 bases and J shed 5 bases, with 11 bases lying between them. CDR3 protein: CASTSRGETQYF. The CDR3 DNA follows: TGTGCCAGCACTAGCCGCGGGGAGACCCAGTACTTC.

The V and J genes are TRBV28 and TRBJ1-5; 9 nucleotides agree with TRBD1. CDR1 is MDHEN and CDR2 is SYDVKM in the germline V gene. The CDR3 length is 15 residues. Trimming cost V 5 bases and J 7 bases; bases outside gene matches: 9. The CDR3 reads CASSISGTGRQPQHF. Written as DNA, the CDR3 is TGTGCCAGCAGTATATCCGGGACAGGGAGGCAGCCCCAGCATTTT. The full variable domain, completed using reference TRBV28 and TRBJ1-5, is DVKVTQSSRYLVKRTGEKVFLECVQDMDHENMFWYRQDPGLGLRLIYFSYDVKMKEKGDIPEGYSVSREKKERFSLILESASTNQTSMYLCASSISGTGRQPQHFGDGTRLSIL.

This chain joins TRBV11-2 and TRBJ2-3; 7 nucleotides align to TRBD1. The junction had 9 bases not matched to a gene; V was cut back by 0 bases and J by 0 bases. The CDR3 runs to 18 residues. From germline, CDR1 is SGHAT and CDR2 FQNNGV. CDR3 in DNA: TGTGCCAGCAGCTTAGAAGGGGGCGGGTACACTAGCACAGATACGCAGTATTTT. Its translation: CASSLEGGGYTSTDTQYF.

The CDR3 region has the DNA TGTGCCAGCAGCTTACTTAGCTTGGTAGGGGGGAACACTGAAGCTTTCTTT. It is translated as CASSLLSLVGGNTEAFF. This rearrangement joins TRBV7-8 to TRBJ1-1; a weak D match, TRBD1 (6 bases). Germline V gene sequence: CDR1 SGHVS, CDR2 FQNEAQ. V gave up 2 bases and J gave up 1 base, with 17 bases separating them. This CDR3 is 17 amino acids long.

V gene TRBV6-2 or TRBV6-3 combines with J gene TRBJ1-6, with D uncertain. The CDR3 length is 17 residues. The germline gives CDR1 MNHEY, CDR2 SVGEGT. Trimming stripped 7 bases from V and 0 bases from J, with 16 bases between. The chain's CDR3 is CASNPGDGSSYNSPLHF. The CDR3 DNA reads TGTGCCAGCAACCCAGGCGACGGGAGCTCCTATAATTCACCCCTCCACTTT.

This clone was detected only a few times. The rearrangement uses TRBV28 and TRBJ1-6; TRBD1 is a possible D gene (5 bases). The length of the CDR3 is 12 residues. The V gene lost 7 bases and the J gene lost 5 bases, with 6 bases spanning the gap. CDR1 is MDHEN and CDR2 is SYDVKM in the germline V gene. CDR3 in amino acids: CASKTDNSPLHF. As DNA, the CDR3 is TGTGCCAGCAAGACAGATAATTCACCCCTCCACTTT.

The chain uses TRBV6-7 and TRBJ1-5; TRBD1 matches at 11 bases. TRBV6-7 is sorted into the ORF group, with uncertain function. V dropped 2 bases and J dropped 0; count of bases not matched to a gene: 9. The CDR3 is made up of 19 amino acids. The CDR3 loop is CASSYAGTGGQYSNQPQHF. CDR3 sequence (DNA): TGTGCCAGCAGTTACGCCGGGACAGGGGGTCAGTATAGCAATCAGCCCCAGCATTTT.

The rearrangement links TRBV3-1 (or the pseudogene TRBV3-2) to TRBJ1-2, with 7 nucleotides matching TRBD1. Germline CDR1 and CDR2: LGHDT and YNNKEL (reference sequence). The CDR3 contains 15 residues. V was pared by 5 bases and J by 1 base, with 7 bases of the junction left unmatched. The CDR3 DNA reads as TGTGCCAGCAGCGGGGACAGACAATTTAACTATGGCTACACCTTC. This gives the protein CASSGDRQFNYGYTF.

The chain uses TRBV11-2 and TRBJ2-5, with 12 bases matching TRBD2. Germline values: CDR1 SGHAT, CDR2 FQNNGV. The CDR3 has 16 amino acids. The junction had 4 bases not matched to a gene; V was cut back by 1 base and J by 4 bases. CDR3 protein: CASSLGTSGTRETQYF. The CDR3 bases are TGTGCCAGCAGCTTAGGGACTAGCGGGACCCGAGAGACCCAGTACTTC.

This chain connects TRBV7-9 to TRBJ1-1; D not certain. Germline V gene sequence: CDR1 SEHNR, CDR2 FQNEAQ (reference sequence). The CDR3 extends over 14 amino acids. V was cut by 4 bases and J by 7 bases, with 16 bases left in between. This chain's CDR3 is CASSWNGARDEAFF. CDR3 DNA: TGTGCCAGCAGCTGGAATGGTGCCCGGGATGAAGCTTTCTTT.

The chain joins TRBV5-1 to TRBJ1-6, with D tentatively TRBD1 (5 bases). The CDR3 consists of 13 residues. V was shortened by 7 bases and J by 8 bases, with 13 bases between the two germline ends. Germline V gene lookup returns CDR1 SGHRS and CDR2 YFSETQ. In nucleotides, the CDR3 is TGCGCCAGCGCTCCAGGGAATGATTCACCCCTCCACTTT. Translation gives CASAPGNDSPLHF.

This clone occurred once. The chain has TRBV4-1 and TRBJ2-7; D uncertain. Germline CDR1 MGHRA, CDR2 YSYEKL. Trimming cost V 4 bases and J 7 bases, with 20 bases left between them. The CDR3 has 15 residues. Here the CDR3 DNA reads TGCGCCAGCAGCCGACAAACAGTCACATACGAGGAGCAGTACTTC. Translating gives CASSRQTVTYEEQYF.

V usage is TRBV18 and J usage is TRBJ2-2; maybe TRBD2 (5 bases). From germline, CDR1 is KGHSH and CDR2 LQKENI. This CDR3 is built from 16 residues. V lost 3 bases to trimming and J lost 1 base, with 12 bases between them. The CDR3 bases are TGTGCCAGCTCACCCACCCCCCGGGAGAACACCGGGGAGCTGTTTTTT. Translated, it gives CASSPTPRENTGELFF.

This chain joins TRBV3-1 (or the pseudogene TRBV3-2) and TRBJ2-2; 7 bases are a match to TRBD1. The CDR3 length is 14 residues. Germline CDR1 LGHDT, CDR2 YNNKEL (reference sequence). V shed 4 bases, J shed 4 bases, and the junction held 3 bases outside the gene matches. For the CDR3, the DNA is TGTGCCAGCAGCCCGGGACAGAGCACCGGGGAGCTGTTTTTT. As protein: CASSPGQSTGELFF.

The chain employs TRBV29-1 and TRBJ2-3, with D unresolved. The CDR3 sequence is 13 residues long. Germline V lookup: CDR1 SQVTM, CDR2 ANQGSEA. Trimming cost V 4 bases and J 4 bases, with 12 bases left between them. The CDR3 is CSVAGQWADTQYF. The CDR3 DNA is TGCAGCGTTGCTGGGCAGTGGGCAGATACGCAGTATTTT.

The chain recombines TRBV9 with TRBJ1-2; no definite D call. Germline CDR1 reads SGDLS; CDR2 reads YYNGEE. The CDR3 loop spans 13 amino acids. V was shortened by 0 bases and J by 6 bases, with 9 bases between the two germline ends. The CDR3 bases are TGTGCCAGCAGCGTAGCTCCGGCGGATGGCTACACCTTC. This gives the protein CASSVAPADGYTF.